This T cell receptor (beta chain) was recovered during a study of Ad26.COV2.S vaccination and SARS-CoV-2 variants. Study-level points and caveats: Spike-specific CD8+ and CD4+ T cell responses reportedly showed substantial breadth after vaccination. Researchers cautioned that TCR breadth and depth analyses may have underestimated total T cell responses. Spike-specific TCR breadth in vaccine recipients exceeded that seen in placebo recipients.

TCRdb's copy holds only in-frame clones and misses some; the assay was immunoSEQ multiplex PCR. The sample carries 43,000 or so clones, 83% recorded once. The CDR3 sequence is 16 residues long. J gave up 10 bases and V 3 bases, and 9 bases lay outside the gene matches. Per the germline V gene, CDR1 is SNHLY and CDR2 is FYNNEI. Details on this clone: Its antigen is undetermined.

The chain recombines TRBV2 with TRBJ1-6, with 10 bases identical to TRBD1. This TCR was sampled from a human donor who had recovered from COVID-19. The sample in question was peripheral blood, obtained after recovery from COVID-19. The CDR3 DNA is TGTGCCAGCAGTGATTGGGACAGGGGCTCGAGATCACCCCTCCACTTT. It yields the protein CASSDWDRGSRSPLHF.